This TCR beta chain appears in the sequencing data of a study of T-cell memory formation after mild COVID-19. On the study more broadly: Clusters were largely donor specific.

This clonotype was detected only a few times. Its specificity is unknown. cDNA libraries for TCR alpha and TCR beta, carrying sample barcodes and UMIs, came from 5'RACE with constant-segment primers. Each CDR3 protein is one row after TCRdb ran MiXCR on the 5' RACE reads. The repertoire consists of 560,000 or so distinct CDR3 sequences, with roughly 17% occurring once and the leading ten covering about 8.6%. General study results and limits: Shrinking CD4+ clones were chiefly CM and EM; CD8+ ones were chiefly EMRA. CD4/CD8 balance characterized clones contracting day 15 to 85, and CD4+ skew characterized later expanders.

V was clipped by 3 bases and J by 0 bases; unmatched bases: 5. The CDR3 totals 16 residues. The chain employs TRBV12-3 or TRBV12-4 and TRBJ1-1, with TRBD1 identical over 9 bases. The sample consisted of PBMCs or a T cell subset sorted from them (not recorded which). This sequence originates from an adult woman who had mild COVID-19 (a few samples of this study predate the infection). Cell type and time point are not known. The CDR3 loop reads CASSLGDRVMNTEAFF. The DNA for the CDR3 is TGTGCCAGCAGTTTGGGGGACAGGGTGATGAACACTGAAGCTTTCTTT.